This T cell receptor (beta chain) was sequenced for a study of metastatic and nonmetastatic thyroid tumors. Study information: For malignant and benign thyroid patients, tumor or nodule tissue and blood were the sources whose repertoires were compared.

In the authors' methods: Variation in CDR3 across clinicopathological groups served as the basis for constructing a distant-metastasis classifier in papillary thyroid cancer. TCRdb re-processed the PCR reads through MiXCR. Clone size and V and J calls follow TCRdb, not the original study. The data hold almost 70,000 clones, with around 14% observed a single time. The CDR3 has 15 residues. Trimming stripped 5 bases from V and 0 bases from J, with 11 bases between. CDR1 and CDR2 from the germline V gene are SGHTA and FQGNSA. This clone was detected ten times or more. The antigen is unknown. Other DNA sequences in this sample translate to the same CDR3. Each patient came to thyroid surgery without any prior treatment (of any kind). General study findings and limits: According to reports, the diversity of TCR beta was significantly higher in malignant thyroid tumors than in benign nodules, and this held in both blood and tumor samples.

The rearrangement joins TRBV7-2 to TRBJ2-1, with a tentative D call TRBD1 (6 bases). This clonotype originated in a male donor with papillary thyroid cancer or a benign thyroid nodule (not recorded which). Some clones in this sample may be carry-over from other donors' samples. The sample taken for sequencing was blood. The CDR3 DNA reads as TGTGCCAGCAGCCCGGACAGCACCTCCTACAATGAGCAGTTCTTC. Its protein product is CASSPDSTSYNEQFF.